The TCR beta chain under discussion was sequenced for a study of blood T cell repertoires in COVID-19. Germline V gene data show CDR1 as SGHDT and CDR2 as YYEEEE. Germline trimming cut 2 bases from V and 5 bases from J; bases unmatched to any gene: 6. This CDR3 is 15 amino acids long. Sequenced by immunoSEQ multiplex PCR; TCRdb stores in-frame clones only, minus some. The repertoire holds hundreds of thousands of clones, roughly 85% seen once, with approximately 5.1% in the top ten. The sample taken for sequencing was peripheral blood. The sequence came from a man aged 50-60 years with COVID-19, enrolled during active disease. The rearrangement links TRBV5-6 to TRBJ1-2, with 10 bases aligning to TRBD1. This chain's CDR3 is CASSLGDRGQYGYTF. CDR3 in DNA: TGTGCCAGCAGCTTAGGTGACAGGGGGCAATATGGCTACACCTTC.